This TCR beta chain was recorded in a study of CD8 T cells in ankylosing spondylitis (dated by TCRdb to the late 2010s). In the study overall: The study set out to find disease-linked TCR variants by profiling T cell receptor beta repertoires in ankylosing spondylitis patients and healthy donors. The whole study cohort included over 85 healthy donors and 25 ankylosing spondylitis patients. Peripheral blood was sampled, and synovial fluid was also collected from ankylosing spondylitis patients. General study outcomes and caveats: Blood from ankylosing spondylitis patients appeared to be characterized by a TCR beta motif made up of under 10 highly homologous amino acid variants. The disease-linked clones showed a CD8+ phenotype and occurred at relatively low frequencies in peripheral blood. Significant enrichment of the disease-linked clones was reported in matched synovial fluid samples from ankylosing spondylitis patients. Some TCR beta motif variants had previously been reported in synovial fluid and blood of reactive arthritis patients, which suggested common disease-initiation mechanisms.

The germline V gene (reference sequence) provides CDR1 SEHNR and CDR2 FQNEAQ. Including the terminal cysteine and phenylalanine, the CDR3 comprises 15 residues. Solely the CDR3 DNA is kept, with 45 bases framed from the first base. Trimming removed 3 bases from V and 0 bases from J, leaving 10 bases between the germline ends. Sequencing was carried out with an Illumina HiSeq 2500. Quantitative 5'-RACE with molecular barcodes was used to prepare TCR beta libraries. The authors processed their data as follows. A new computational method, built on a probabilistic model of VDJ rearrangement, was used to identify disease-linked TCR variants. The raw public reads went through TCRdb reprocessing: fastp at Q25, MiXCR clone calling, in-frame beta chains kept. When rows share a CDR3 protein, they turn into one entry using the most common DNA and genes. For this entry, the V and J calls and clone size follow TCRdb and not the study's own pipeline. This sample holds about 160,000 distinct CDR3 sequences; about 42% were observed only once. The ten largest clonotypes hold about 15% of the sample.

With respect to this clonotype: The antigen this receptor binds is unknown. No much larger clone exists at a distance of one base, and base qualities are not known.

For each ankylosing spondylitis patient, the synovial fluid sample was matched to a blood sample from that same patient. The TCR sequence derives from a male donor with ankylosing spondylitis. The sequence is built from TRBV7-9 and TRBJ2-3, with the identity of the D gene unclear. The sample consisted of synovial fluid, either unsorted or a sorted T cell fraction (not recorded which). The CDR3 corresponds to CASSFSISSTDTQYF. The nucleotide sequence reads as follows: TGTGCCAGCAGCTTTTCTATCTCTAGCACAGATACGCAGTATTTT.